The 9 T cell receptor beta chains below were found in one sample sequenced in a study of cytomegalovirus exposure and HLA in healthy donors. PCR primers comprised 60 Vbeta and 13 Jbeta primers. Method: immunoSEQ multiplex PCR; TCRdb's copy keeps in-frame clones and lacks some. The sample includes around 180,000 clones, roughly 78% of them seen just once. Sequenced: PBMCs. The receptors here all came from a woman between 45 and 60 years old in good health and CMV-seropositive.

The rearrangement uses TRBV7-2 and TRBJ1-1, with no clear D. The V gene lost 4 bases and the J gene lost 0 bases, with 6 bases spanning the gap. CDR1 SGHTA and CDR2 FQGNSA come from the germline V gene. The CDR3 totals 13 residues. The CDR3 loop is CASSSQVNTEAFF. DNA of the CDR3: TGTGCCAGCAGCTCCCAGGTGAACACTGAAGCTTTCTTT.

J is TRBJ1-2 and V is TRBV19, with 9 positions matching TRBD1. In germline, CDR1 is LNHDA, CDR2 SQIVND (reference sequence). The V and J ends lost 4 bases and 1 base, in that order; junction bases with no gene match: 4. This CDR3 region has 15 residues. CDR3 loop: CASSTTGGFNYGYTF. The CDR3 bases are TGTGCCAGTAGTACCACAGGGGGCTTTAACTATGGCTACACCTTC.

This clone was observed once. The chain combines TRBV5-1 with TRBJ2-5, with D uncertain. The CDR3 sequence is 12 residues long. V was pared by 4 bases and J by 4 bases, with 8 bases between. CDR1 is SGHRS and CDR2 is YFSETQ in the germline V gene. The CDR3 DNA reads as TGCGCCAGCAGCAAGGAGTTAGAGACCCAGTACTTC. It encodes CASSKELETQYF.

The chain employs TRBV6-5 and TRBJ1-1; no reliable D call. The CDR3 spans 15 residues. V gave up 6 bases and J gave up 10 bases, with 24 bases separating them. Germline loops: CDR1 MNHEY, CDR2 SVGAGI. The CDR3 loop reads CASSLDLSATAGAFF. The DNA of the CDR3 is TGTGCCAGCAGCCTGGACTTATCTGCGACTGCTGGAGCTTTCTTT.

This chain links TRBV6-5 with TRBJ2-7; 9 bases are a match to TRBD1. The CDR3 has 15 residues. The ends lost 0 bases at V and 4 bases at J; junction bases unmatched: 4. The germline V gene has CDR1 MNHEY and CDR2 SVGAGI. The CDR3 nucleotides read TGTGCCAGCAGTTACTCTTCCGGGACAGGGTACGAGCAGTACTTC. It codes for CASSYSSGTGYEQYF.

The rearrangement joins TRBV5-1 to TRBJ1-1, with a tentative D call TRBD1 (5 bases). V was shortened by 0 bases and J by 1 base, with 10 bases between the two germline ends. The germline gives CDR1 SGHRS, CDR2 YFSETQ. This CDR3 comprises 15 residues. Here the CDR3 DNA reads TGCGCCAGCAGCTTGGAGGGGCCTGAGAACACTGAAGCTTTCTTT. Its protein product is CASSLEGPENTEAFF. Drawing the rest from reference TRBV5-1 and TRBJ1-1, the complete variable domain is KAGVTQTPRYLIKTRGQQVTLSCSPISGHRSVSWYQQTPGQGLQFLFEYFSETQRNKGNFPGRFSGRQFSNSRSEMNVSTLELGDSALYLCASSLEGPENTEAFFGQGTRLTVV.

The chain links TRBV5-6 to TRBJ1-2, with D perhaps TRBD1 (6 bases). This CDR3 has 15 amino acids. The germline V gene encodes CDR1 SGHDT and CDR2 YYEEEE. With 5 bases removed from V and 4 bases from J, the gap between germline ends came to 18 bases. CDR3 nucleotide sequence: TGTGCCAGCAGAGGAGGGGGGGATATACTCTATGGCTACACCTTC. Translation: CASRGGGDILYGYTF.

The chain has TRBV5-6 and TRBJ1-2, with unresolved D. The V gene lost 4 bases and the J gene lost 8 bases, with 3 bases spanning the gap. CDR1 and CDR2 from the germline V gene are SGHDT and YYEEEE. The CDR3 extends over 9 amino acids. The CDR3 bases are TGTGCCAGCAGCCCGGGCTACACCTTC. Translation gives CASSPGYTF.

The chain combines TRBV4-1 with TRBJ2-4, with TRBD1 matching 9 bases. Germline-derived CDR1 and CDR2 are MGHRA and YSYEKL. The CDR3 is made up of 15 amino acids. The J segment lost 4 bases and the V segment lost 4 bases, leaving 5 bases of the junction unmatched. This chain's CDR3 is CASSPPGTGKNIQYF. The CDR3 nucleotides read TGCGCCAGCAGCCCCCCCGGGACAGGGAAAAACATTCAGTACTTC.